These 32 T cell receptor beta chains came from one sample sequenced in a study of blood T cells in healthy people across ages. A sample-barcoded 5' primer and a J-beta primer mix were used in a second PCR of about 7 to 12 cycles. TCRdb reprocessed the 5' RACE reads via MiXCR and lists one record per CDR3 protein. The sample contains about 1.6 million distinct CDR3 sequences, roughly a third of which appear only once. The specimen was blood. These receptors came from a woman in her twenties or thirties in good health.

This clonotype has more than one count but fewer than ten. The chain couples TRBV5-1 to TRBJ2-7, with 14 nucleotides matching TRBD2. Germline loops: CDR1 SGHRS, CDR2 YFSETQ. The trim removed 4 bases at V and 5 bases at J, leaving 8 bases unmatched. The CDR3 runs 16 residues. CDR3 sequence (DNA): TGCGCCAGCAGCCCGAGACTAGCGGGGGGGCTGAACGAGCAGTACTTC. This codes for CASSPRLAGGLNEQYF. Combining the CDR3 with reference TRBV5-1 and TRBJ2-7 gives the whole variable domain KAGVTQTPRYLIKTRGQQVTLSCSPISGHRSVSWYQQTPGQGLQFLFEYFSETQRNKGNFPGRFSGRQFSNSRSEMNVSTLELGDSALYLCASSPRLAGGLNEQYFGPGTRLTVT.

V is TRBV7-9 and J is TRBJ2-3, with D hard to call. This CDR3 contains 16 residues. V lost 7 bases and J lost 4, with 21 bases in between. Germline V CDR1 and CDR2: SEHNR, FQNEAQ (reference sequence). The CDR3 sequence is CASTPFLLNLPDTQYF. CDR3 DNA sequence: TGTGCCAGCACCCCCTTTCTACTAAATCTTCCAGATACGCAGTATTTT.

This chain uses TRBV2 with TRBJ2-5; 9 positions match TRBD2. The CDR3 extends over 16 amino acids. Trimming at V came to 3 bases and at J to 2 bases, leaving 7 bases not matched to a gene. Germline lookup yields CDR1 SNHLY and CDR2 FYNNEI. The CDR3 spells CASSDGLAGTQETQYF. CDR3 DNA: TGTGCCAGCAGTGATGGGCTAGCGGGAACTCAAGAGACCCAGTACTTC.

The DNA for the CDR3 is TGTGCCAGCAGCTTATTGACGGGGGTTGACATTCAGTACTTC. This sequence encodes CASSLLTGVDIQYF. V usage is TRBV7-2 and J usage is TRBJ2-4, with D maybe TRBD2 (6 bases). CDR3 length equals 14 residues. V was trimmed by 2 bases and J by 8 bases, leaving 13 bases between them. The germline V gene encodes CDR1 SGHTA and CDR2 FQGNSA.

V and J are TRBV28 and TRBJ2-7; D is ambiguous. The CDR3 runs 15 residues. The germline V and J ends were trimmed by 2 bases and 2 bases, with 13 bases remaining between them. CDR1 and CDR2 from the germline V gene are MDHEN and SYDVKM. The CDR3 reads CASSLTSGMTYEQYF. CDR3 sequence (DNA): TGTGCCAGCAGTTTAACATCGGGCATGACCTACGAGCAGTACTTC.

There are a few counts of this clonotype. The chain links TRBV11-3 to TRBJ1-5; possible D gene TRBD1, 5 bases. This CDR3 has 16 residues. Germline lookup yields CDR1 SGHNT and CDR2 YENEEA. V lost 3 bases and J lost 4, with 16 bases in between. The CDR3 spells CASSFPPRVLNQPQHF. The CDR3 bases are TGTGCCAGCAGCTTCCCCCCCAGGGTTTTAAATCAGCCCCAGCATTTT.

The rearrangement uses TRBV13 and TRBJ1-4; D remains ambiguous. V was clipped by 3 bases and J by 3 bases, with 14 bases between them. Germline CDR1 PRHDT, CDR2 FYEKMQ (reference sequence). The CDR3 contains 16 residues. The CDR3 region is CASSLGSAVANEKLFF. The CDR3 DNA sequence: TGTGCCAGCAGCTTGGGCAGCGCCGTAGCTAATGAAAAACTGTTTTTT. Filled out from reference TRBV13 and TRBJ1-4, the complete variable domain reads AAGVIQSPRHLIKEKRETATLKCYPIPRHDTVYWYQQGPGQDPQFLISFYEKMQSDKGSIPDRFSAQQFSDYHSELNMSSLELGDSALYFCASSLGSAVANEKLFFGSGTQLSVL.

This clonotype came up a few times. The genes are TRBV19 and TRBJ2-5; TRBD1 matches at 7 bases. Germline CDR1 LNHDA, CDR2 SQIVND (reference sequence). V shed 5 bases and J 11 bases; nucleotides not matched to a gene: 20. The CDR3 runs to 16 residues. Here the CDR3 reads CASSGGVTGTLAKQYF. CDR3 DNA: TGTGCCAGTAGTGGTGGGGTGACAGGGACCTTGGCGAAGCAGTACTTC.

The chain joins TRBV6-1 to TRBJ2-1, with TRBD2 identical over 10 bases. CDR1 MNHNS and CDR2 SASEGT come from the germline V gene. V dropped 2 bases and J dropped 4; count of bases not matched to a gene: 8. The CDR3 length is 17 residues. The CDR3 DNA is TGTGCCAGCAGTGAAAGAGGGGGACTAGCGCTGTACAATGAGCAGTTCTTC. Its protein is CASSERGGLALYNEQFF.

This clonotype occurred a few times. The V gene is TRBV29-1, the J gene TRBJ1-2; D gene unclear. The V gene lost 3 bases and the J gene lost 3 bases, with 8 bases spanning the gap. Germline V lookup: CDR1 SQVTM, CDR2 ANQGSEA. The CDR3 consists of 12 residues. In DNA form, the CDR3 reads TGCAGCGTTGATACACCGGACTATGGCTACACCTTC. Protein product: CSVDTPDYGYTF.

The chain recombines TRBV4-2 with TRBJ1-2; perhaps TRBD1 as D (6 bases). V lost 1 base to trimming and J lost 4 bases, with 13 bases between them. Germline loops: CDR1 LGHNA, CDR2 YNFKEQ. The CDR3 contains 15 residues. CDR3 sequence: CASSQVEQGTYGYTF. The CDR3 coding sequence is TGTGCCAGCAGCCAAGTAGAACAGGGTACCTATGGCTACACCTTC.

The chain employs TRBV18 and TRBJ2-7; 8 bases align to TRBD1. The CDR3 runs 13 residues. From germline, CDR1 is KGHSH and CDR2 LQKENI. V lost 8 bases, J lost 2 bases, and 5 bases stayed unmatched. The CDR3 region has the DNA TGTGCCAGCGGGGACAGGTCGACCTACGAGCAGTACTTC. It codes for CASGDRSTYEQYF.

This clonotype was found a few times. The J gene is TRBJ2-7, the V gene TRBV10-2; no definite D call. The germline CDR1 and CDR2 sequences are WSHSY and SAAADI. The V gene lost 3 bases and the J gene lost 1 base, with 10 bases spanning the gap. The CDR3 consists of 14 residues. CDR3 amino acids: CASSDLGRSYEQYF. CDR3 DNA sequence: TGCGCCAGCAGTGACCTAGGCAGGTCCTACGAGCAGTACTTC.

This clonotype was recorded a few times. The chain joins TRBV6-1 to TRBJ1-2; TRBD1 aligns across 9 bases. V was clipped by 4 bases and J by 3 bases; unmatched bases: 3. The germline V gene has CDR1 MNHNS and CDR2 SASEGT. The CDR3 covers 14 residues. The CDR3 DNA sequence: TGTGCCAGCAGTGTCCGGGACAGGGACTATGGCTACACCTTC. This codes for CASSVRDRDYGYTF.

The rearrangement links TRBV4-2 to TRBJ2-1; TRBD2 matches 13 bases. The CDR3 runs 17 residues. V was clipped by 5 bases and J by 0 bases; unmatched bases: 4. From germline, CDR1 is LGHNA and CDR2 YNFKEQ. The CDR3 DNA is TGTGCCAGCAGCTCTCGGACTAGCGGGGGCTCCTACAATGAGCAGTTCTTC. Residues: CASSSRTSGGSYNEQFF.

The CDR3 nucleotides are TGCAGTGCTAGAGATAAAGGCCCCGAGCAGTACTTC. As protein: CSARDKGPEQYF. The chain uses TRBV20-1 and TRBJ2-4; D is uncertain. TRBJ2-7 explains the end of the DNA better; the J call may be wrong. The germline gives CDR1 DFQATT, CDR2 SNEGSKA (reference sequence). The length of the CDR3 is 12 residues.

This clonotype was detected only a few times. The chain couples TRBV29-1 to TRBJ2-1; TRBD2 matches 7 bases. CDR1 and CDR2 (germline): SQVTM, ANQGSEA. This CDR3 is built from 14 residues. J gave up 5 bases and V 4 bases, and 8 bases lay outside the gene matches. The CDR3 loop reads CSVALGGGDNEQFF. Here the CDR3 DNA reads TGCAGCGTTGCGCTTGGGGGGGGAGACAATGAGCAGTTCTTC.

This clonotype was observed a few times. The V gene is TRBV4-1, the J gene TRBJ2-3; 8 bases are shared with TRBD1. CDR3 length: 15 amino acids. V shed 8 bases, J shed 2 bases, and the junction held 9 bases outside the gene matches. Germline V gene sequence: CDR1 MGHRA, CDR2 YSYEKL. The CDR3 DNA reads as TGCGCCAGCCGACAGGGGCGTACTTCCACAGATACGCAGTATTTT. It encodes CASRQGRTSTDTQYF.

This clonotype was detected only a few times. The V call is TRBV4-1, the J call TRBJ2-5; 9 nucleotides agree with TRBD2. The length of the CDR3 is 14 residues. V lost 1 base and J lost 9; bases outside the gene matches: 6. Germline V gene lookup returns CDR1 MGHRA and CDR2 YSYEKL. CDR3 DNA sequence: TGCGCCAGCAGCCAAGGACTAGCGGCTTGGCCCCAGTACTTC. It yields the protein CASSQGLAAWPQYF.

The sample holds many counts of this clonotype. A read error may produce the germline difference seen at one junction end. This chain connects TRBV28 to TRBJ2-1; no firm D call. CDR1 and CDR2 from the germline V gene are MDHEN and SYDVKM. CDR3 size: 11 residues. The CDR3 spells CASSTNNEQFF. DNA for the CDR3: TGCGCCAGCAGCACGAACAATGAGCAGTTCTTC.

The genes are TRBV5-4 and TRBJ2-1, with D uncertain. The V end was cut by 2 bases, the J end by 10 bases, with 10 bases between. The CDR3 loop spans 12 amino acids. Germline-derived CDR1 and CDR2 are SGHNT and YYREEE (reference sequence). The CDR3 reads CASSFKGLEQFF. The CDR3 DNA reads as TGTGCCAGCAGCTTTAAAGGGCTCGAGCAGTTCTTC.

A remark on this clonotype: A read error may explain this, as a much larger clone is one base away. The genes are TRBV29-1 and TRBJ2-5; the D gene is possibly TRBD1 (6 bases). Trimming left V 3 bases short and J 5 bases short, with 13 bases between. Germline CDR1 reads SQVTM; CDR2 reads ANQGSEA. The CDR3 runs to 13 residues. CDR3 bases: TGCAGCGTTGACCTGTCAGGGGATGAGACCCAGTACTTC. Its translation: CSVDLSGDETQYF.

This clonotype was detected only a few times. The gene calls are TRBV4-2 and TRBJ2-3; 8 bases match TRBD2. The CDR3 extends over 12 amino acids. The trim removed 2 bases at V and 11 bases at J, leaving 3 bases unmatched. Germline V lookup: CDR1 LGHNA, CDR2 YNFKEQ. This chain's CDR3 is CASSQYGTRQYF. The CDR3 nucleotides read TGTGCCAGCAGCCAATATGGGACTAGGCAGTATTTT.

The chain couples TRBV5-1 to TRBJ2-5; tentative D call: TRBD2 (6 bases). The CDR3 runs 13 residues. Deletions cut 6 bases from V and 4 bases from J, with 13 bases between. The V gene's germline CDR1 is SGHRS and CDR2 YFSETQ. CDR3 sequence (DNA): TGCGCCAGCAACGCGGGGCCAGGAGAGACCCAGTACTTC. Protein product: CASNAGPGETQYF. The complete variable domain, with remaining parts taken from reference TRBV5-1 and TRBJ2-5, reads KAGVTQTPRYLIKTRGQQVTLSCSPISGHRSVSWYQQTPGQGLQFLFEYFSETQRNKGNFPGRFSGRQFSNSRSEMNVSTLELGDSALYLCASNAGPGETQYFGPGTRLLVL.

The sample holds a few counts of this clonotype. The rearrangement uses TRBV4-1 and TRBJ2-2; D remains ambiguous. Trimming cost V 0 bases and J 4 bases, with 18 bases left between them. Germline CDR1 MGHRA, CDR2 YSYEKL. The CDR3 has 18 residues. CDR3 region: CASSQEVSIPSGTGELFF. In nucleotides, the CDR3 is TGCGCCAGCAGCCAAGAGGTGTCCATCCCTTCGGGCACCGGGGAGCTGTTTTTT.

V gene TRBV11-2 combines with J gene TRBJ2-3, with a weak D call TRBD2 (6 bases). The CDR3 length is 17 residues. CDR1 SGHAT and CDR2 FQNNGV come from the germline V gene. Trimming removed 2 bases from V and 1 base from J, with 16 bases in between. For the CDR3, the DNA is TGTGCCAGCAGCTTATGGTCGGGAGTGGTGGGCACAGATACGCAGTATTTT. Protein: CASSLWSGVVGTDTQYF.

The chain has TRBV27 and TRBJ2-1, with TRBD2 identical over 10 bases. Germline CDR1 MNHEY, CDR2 SMNVEV (reference sequence). This CDR3 is built from 16 residues. The V segment lost 5 bases and the J segment 7 bases; nucleotides outside the gene matches: 11. CDR3 DNA sequence: TGTGCCAGCAGTATAACTAGCGGGATTGTGGGGAATGAGCAGTTCTTC. Encoded protein: CASSITSGIVGNEQFF.

The rearrangement links TRBV29-1 to TRBJ2-1, with 10 bases that match TRBD2. The CDR3 is 14 amino acids. Looked up from germline, CDR1 is SQVTM and CDR2 is ANQGSEA. J lost 10 bases, V lost 4 bases, and 10 bases had no gene match. Here the CDR3 reads CSVGPSGRSSEQFF. The CDR3 nucleotides are TGCAGCGTTGGGCCTAGCGGGAGATCTAGCGAGCAGTTCTTC.

This clonotype occurred many times. The genes are TRBV20-1 and TRBJ2-7; TRBD1 matches at 9 bases. Per germline, CDR1 DFQATT and CDR2 SNEGSKA (reference sequence). The CDR3 runs 14 residues. Unmatched junction bases numbered 8, after V lost 6 bases and J lost 2 bases. DNA for the CDR3: TGCAGTGCCGCAACCGGGACAGGGCCCTACGAGCAGTACTTC. This gives the protein CSAATGTGPYEQYF.

This clonotype showed up just a few times. In DNA, the CDR3 is TGTGCCAGCAGTACCGGGGGTTTGTCGAGAGATACGCAGTATTTT. Translation: CASSTGGLSRDTQYF. The chain is built from TRBV2 and TRBJ2-3; D is possibly TRBD2 (6 bases). The CDR3 loop spans 15 amino acids. From germline, CDR1 is SNHLY and CDR2 FYNNEI. V was pared by 5 bases and J by 5 bases, with 17 bases between. Full variable domain (outside the CDR3, taken from reference TRBV2 and TRBJ2-3): EPEVTQTPSHQVTQMGQEVILRCVPISNHLYFYWYRQILGQKVEFLVSFYNNEISEKSEIFDDQFSVERPDGSNFTLKIRSTKLEDSAMYFCASSTGGLSRDTQYFGPGTRLTVL.

The chain carries TRBV20-1 and TRBJ2-3; D uncertain. Germline CDR1 is DFQATT and CDR2 is SNEGSKA (reference sequence). The ends were cut back, 3 bases at V and 1 base at J, with 11 bases in the middle. This CDR3 spans 14 amino acids. CDR3 sequence reads: CSASWSSGTDTQYF. The CDR3 bases are TGCAGTGCTAGTTGGTCCAGCGGCACAGATACGCAGTATTTT.

With regard to this clonotype: Germline is not matched at one junction end, which may reflect a read error. This chain joins TRBV10-3 and TRBJ1-2; D uncertain. The CDR3 has 11 residues. The germline V gene has CDR1 ENHRY and CDR2 SYGVKD. The DNA for the CDR3 is TGTGCCATCAGTGAAGACTATGACTACACCTTC. Translated, it gives CAISEDYDYTF.